Included here is one T cell receptor beta chain sequence, with context. This receptor's antigen is unknown. Base qualities were left out, and no much larger clone turns up one base away. The iRepertoire nested amplicon-rescue multiplex PCR (arm-PCR) platform was used to amplify TCR alpha and beta CDR3 regions from RNA. For one-step reverse transcription and amplification, about 90-400 ng of tissue mRNA or PBMC total RNA was used as input. After bead purification, a secondary multiplex PCR added Illumina adapters, and libraries were gel-purified between 200 and 400 bp. Libraries carried internal 6-nucleotide barcodes used for demultiplexing. Sequencing of libraries was performed on an Illumina MiSeq with 2x220 or 2x250 nucleotide paired-end reads. From the authors' description of their analysis: Paired reads were merged with FLASH 1.2.11 and aligned to the GRCh37 human genome with BWA-MEM before extracting TRA and TRB reads. V and J assignment used an IMGT-derived reference of cassette sequences and CDR3 motifs that included pseudogenes. Reads were translated in three frames, and productive CDR3s were defined as those with a C...FGXG motif and no stop codons. Clonotypes were defined as unique combinations of V-J cassette pair and CDR3 amino acid sequence. Reads were filtered by Hamming distance, with the threshold set by the sequence error rate of each sample in mapped regions. TCRdb redid the processing of the public reads, applying fastp at Q25 and MiXCR, and retained in-frame beta chains. Entries are consolidated by CDR3 protein sequence, retaining the most common genes and DNA. For this entry, the V and J calls and clone size follow TCRdb and not the study's own pipeline. The table for this sample lists roughly 350,000 distinct CDR3 sequences; about two fifths of them were counted only once. The ten largest make up more than 10% of the sample.

This sample is part of a study of glioma-infiltrating T cells (dated by TCRdb to the mid-2010s). Regarding the study in general: The low-grade gliomas were WHO grade II oligodendrogliomas or astrocytomas, while the glioblastomas were WHO grade IV tumors sampled at initial diagnosis rather than at recurrent diagnosis. The sequencing target for blood libraries was roughly 4.5- to 11-fold coverage of some 1 million peripheral T cells. Each tissue-infiltrating repertoire was compared with the same patient's peripheral blood repertoire to measure divergence between tissue and blood T-cell populations. Glioma patients received dexamethasone for six or fewer days before surgery. Sequencing of TCR alpha- and beta-chain repertoires was performed on glioma tissue, on non-neoplastic brain tissue, and on matched peripheral blood mononuclear cells. Three low-grade glioma patients, fewer than 10 primary glioblastoma patients and three non-glioma patients contributing non-neoplastic brain tissue were included in the paired cohort.

The study at large found these results: A signature set of shared blood CDR3 motifs marked patients with low tissue-blood divergence and was depleted in highly divergent patients. VJ-independent divergence between tissue and blood was lower than expected in non-neoplastic patients but higher than expected in all gliomas, particularly low-grade gliomas. Only a very small number of CDR3 sequences turned up in both tissue and blood, a result put down to high CDR3 diversity combined with limited sampling. Group comparisons were based on small numbers of patients: three non-neoplastic, three low-grade glioma and eight or nine glioblastoma patients.

The CDR3 starts with the cysteine, ends with the phenylalanine, and has 16 residues. Solely the CDR3 DNA is kept, with 48 bases framed from the first base. Cut back by 8 bases and 1 base, the V and J ends lie 17 bases apart. Based on the germline V gene, the CDR1 and CDR2 sequences are KGHDR and SFDVKD. Immediately after resection, surgical brain or tumor specimens were cryofrozen in liquid nitrogen, with peripheral blood cells collected concurrently. The source material was glioma tissue, nonneoplastic brain tissue, or PBMCs (not recorded which). This sequence was found in a human donor with low-grade glioma or glioblastoma, undergoing nonglioma brain surgery, or in good health (not recorded which). The chain is made from TRBV24-1 and TRBJ1-3, with an unclear D gene assignment. The DNA sequence is TGTGCCACCACCCAATCCATTCCGCCATCTGGAAACACCATATATTTT. This encodes CATTQSIPPSGNTIYF.